The present T cell receptor (beta chain) was sequenced within a study of blood T cell repertoires in COVID-19. Study information: Both acute and convalescent COVID-19 samples were obtained from the United States, Italy and Spain. T cells, B-cell-depleted T cells, or PBMCs supplied cDNA or gDNA.

In the authors' methods: Nucleated cell number was recorded as an estimate derived from reference gene primer amplification. Sequenced by immunoSEQ multiplex PCR; TCRdb stores in-frame clones only, minus some. The D gene and trimming were derived from the DNA, and the V and J assignments and clone size from that table. The sample yields over 100,000 clones, around 88% seen once. The CDR3 covers 14 residues. Germline values: CDR1 SGHNT, CDR2 YYREEE (reference sequence). Trimming took off 0 bases at V and 2 bases at J, with 8 bases between the two ends. Sequencing was performed on peripheral blood. The sequence was collected from a man in his fifties with acute or convalescent COVID-19. V usage is TRBV5-4 and J usage is TRBJ1-1; D call uncertain. The CDR3, as DNA: TGTGCCAGCAGCTTGGACAGCCGTAACACTGAAGCTTTCTTT. Its protein product is CASSLDSRNTEAFF. The full variable domain, in which reference TRBV5-4 and TRBJ1-1 provide the parts outside the CDR3, is ETGVTQSPTHLIKTRGQQVTLRCSSQSGHNTVSWYQQALGQGPQFIFQYYREEENGRGNFPPRFSGLQFPNYSSELNVNALELDDSALYLCASSLDSRNTEAFFGQGTRLTVV.